These 17 T cell receptor beta chains were all obtained from the same sample, sequenced in a study of control samples from healthy donors and cancer patients. Sequenced by immunoSEQ multiplex PCR; TCRdb stores in-frame clones only, minus some. The sample consists of tens of thousands of clones, roughly 80% of them appearing once. The sample taken for sequencing was PBMCs. Receptors originate from a man between 65 and 79 years old with lung cancer.

This chain uses TRBV6-5 with TRBJ1-1; 8 bases align to TRBD1. V lost 6 bases and J lost 5; bases outside the gene matches: 5. Germline CDR1 is MNHEY and CDR2 is SVGAGI. The CDR3 runs 13 residues. The CDR3 nucleotides are TGTGCCAGCAGGGTGACAGGGGATACTGAAGCTTTCTTT. Residues: CASRVTGDTEAFF.

The chain combines TRBV5-4 with TRBJ2-7; D might be TRBD1 or TRBD2, each matching 5 bases. V dropped 4 bases and J dropped 7 bases, with 12 bases sitting between them. CDR1 and CDR2 (germline): SGHNT, YYREEE (reference sequence). The CDR3 runs 12 residues. The CDR3 bases are TGTGCCAGCAGCCGAGGGCAGGGAGAGCAGTACTTC. This translates into CASSRGQGEQYF.

The gene calls are TRBV4-2 and TRBJ1-2; weak D call: TRBD1 (6 bases). V lost 3 bases, J lost 8 bases, and 19 bases lay in between. The CDR3 sequence is 15 residues long. CDR1 LGHNA and CDR2 YNFKEQ come from the germline V gene. The DNA for the CDR3 is TGTGCCAGCAGCCACGACCGGACAGAAAGGCTCGGCTACACCTTC. Its translation is CASSHDRTERLGYTF.

The sample holds a few counts of this clone. The rearrangement uses TRBV6-2 or TRBV6-3 and TRBJ1-5; D perhaps matches TRBD1 (6 bases). The CDR3 runs 18 residues. Germline loops: CDR1 MNHEY, CDR2 SVGEGT. V lost 0 bases and J lost 2, with 17 bases in between. The CDR3 spells CASSYSYGEGVGNQPQHF. CDR3 in DNA: TGTGCCAGCAGTTACTCGTATGGGGAGGGGGTTGGCAATCAGCCCCAGCATTTT.

This chain joins TRBV10-3 and TRBJ1-1; tentative D call: TRBD1 (6 bases). The CDR3 runs 15 residues. Trimming left V 4 bases short and J 6 bases short, with 18 bases between. In germline, CDR1 is ENHRY, CDR2 SYGVKD. The CDR3 here is CAISGGAGDMAEAFF. The CDR3 bases are TGTGCCATCAGTGGCGGAGCAGGGGATATGGCTGAAGCTTTCTTT.

The CDR3 nucleotides are TGTGCCAGAATGGACAGGGCAGGGGCCTCTCTCATGAACACTGAAGCTTTCTTT. Its protein is CARMDRAGASLMNTEAFF. V gene TRBV25-1 combines with J gene TRBJ1-1; 8 bases fit TRBD1. The ends lost 9 bases at V and 0 bases at J; junction bases unmatched: 18. The CDR3 is 18 residues long. The V gene's germline CDR1 is MGHDK and CDR2 SYGVNS.

A word on this clone: An end of the junction differs from the germline gene, which may be a read error. The chain couples TRBV7-9 to TRBJ1-3, with a weak D call TRBD1 (6 bases). Germline loops: CDR1 SEHNR, CDR2 FQNEAQ (reference sequence). The CDR3 is 13 residues long. The CDR3 sequence: CASSLAGDPGHSF. CDR3 sequence (DNA): TGTGCCAGCAGCTTAGCTGGCGACCCGGGACATTCTTTT.

The gene calls are TRBV7-9 and TRBJ2-1; D assignment may be TRBD1 or TRBD2 (6 bases each). Trimming took off 6 bases at V and 6 bases at J, with 21 bases between the two ends. CDR1 is SEHNR, CDR2 FQNEAQ, per germline (reference sequence). The CDR3 loop spans 16 amino acids. CDR3 DNA sequence: TGTGCCAGCAGTCGAAGGGGGGTGGGAGGTTCCAATGAGCAGTTCTTC. Translated, it gives CASSRRGVGGSNEQFF.

The CDR3 DNA is TGCAGCGTGACGGTGACAGGGACCATTGGAAACACCATATATTTT. It specifies CSVTVTGTIGNTIYF. The chain has TRBV29-1 and TRBJ1-3; 7 bases match TRBD1. The V segment lost 6 bases and the J segment 3 bases; nucleotides outside the gene matches: 11. Germline V lookup: CDR1 SQVTM, CDR2 ANQGSEA. CDR3 length: 15 residues.

V gene TRBV7-6 combines with J gene TRBJ2-1; 10 bases line up with TRBD2. Germline V gene sequence: CDR1 SGHVS, CDR2 FNYEAQ. The V and J ends lost 1 base and 6 bases, in that order; junction bases with no gene match: 15. The CDR3 covers 19 residues. CDR3 DNA: TGTGCCAGCAGCTTAGTATCTTCCCAGCGGGGGGGCCGAGGCAATGAGCAGTTCTTC. Protein product: CASSLVSSQRGGRGNEQFF.

The rearrangement joins TRBV5-4 to TRBJ2-3; the match to TRBD2 covers 11 bases. V was clipped by 0 bases and J by 3 bases; unmatched bases: 6. This CDR3 is built from 17 residues. Germline V CDR1 and CDR2: SGHNT, YYREEE (reference sequence). CDR3 nucleotide sequence: TGTGCCAGCAGCTTGGGTCTAGCGGGGGGTCTAACAGATACGCAGTATTTT. Translating gives CASSLGLAGGLTDTQYF. Complete variable domain (other parts from reference TRBV5-4 and TRBJ2-3): ETGVTQSPTHLIKTRGQQVTLRCSSQSGHNTVSWYQQALGQGPQFIFQYYREEENGRGNFPPRFSGLQFPNYSSELNVNALELDDSALYLCASSLGLAGGLTDTQYFGPGTRLTVL.

This clone has only one observation. V usage is TRBV5-1 and J usage is TRBJ2-1, with TRBD2 matching 7 bases. Germline V gives CDR1 SGHRS, CDR2 YFSETQ. This CDR3 has 15 residues. J lost 5 bases, V lost 0 bases, and 5 bases had no gene match. The CDR3, as DNA: TGCGCCAGCAGCTTGGACGGCCTAGCGGACAATGAGCAGTTCTTC. The encoded protein is CASSLDGLADNEQFF. The variable domain in full, with the rest retrieved from reference TRBV5-1 and TRBJ2-1, is KAGVTQTPRYLIKTRGQQVTLSCSPISGHRSVSWYQQTPGQGLQFLFEYFSETQRNKGNFPGRFSGRQFSNSRSEMNVSTLELGDSALYLCASSLDGLADNEQFFGPGTRLTVL.

CDR3 in amino acids: CASSQDIRGEQFF. The CDR3 coding sequence is TGCGCCAGCAGCCAAGATATTAGGGGTGAGCAGTTCTTC. The J gene is TRBJ2-1, the V gene TRBV4-3; D might be TRBD1 (5 bases). V gave up 0 bases and J gave up 9 bases, with 9 bases separating them. Germline V gene lookup returns CDR1 LGHNA and CDR2 YSLEER. The CDR3 has 13 residues.

The count of this clone is one. V usage is TRBV12-3 or TRBV12-4 and J usage is TRBJ1-1, with D uncertain. Trimming cost V 6 bases and J 10 bases, with 15 bases left between them. The CDR3 is made up of 12 amino acids. CDR3 nucleotide sequence: TGTGCCAGCAGAGTGGTCCATCAACGAGCTTTCTTT. Its translation is CASRVVHQRAFF.

The genes are TRBV27 and TRBJ2-5; TRBD2 is a possible D gene (6 bases). There are 14 residues in the CDR3. Trimming cost V 6 bases and J 1 base, with 12 bases left between them. The germline CDR1 and CDR2 sequences are MNHEY and SMNVEV (reference sequence). The CDR3 nucleotides read TGTGCCAGCAGGCCAACGGGGGTCCAAGAGACCCAGTACTTC. The encoded protein is CASRPTGVQETQYF.

The chain uses TRBV15 and TRBJ2-1; 13 bases are shared with TRBD2. With V trimmed by 1 base and J by 4 bases, 4 bases remained unmatched. Looked up from germline, CDR1 is LNHNV and CDR2 is YYDKDF (reference sequence). The CDR3 covers 17 residues. This CDR3 is CATSRAPTSGGYNEQFF. In DNA, the CDR3 is TGTGCCACCAGCAGAGCCCCGACTAGCGGGGGGTACAATGAGCAGTTCTTC.

The chain links TRBV12-3 or TRBV12-4 to TRBJ1-1; 7 positions agree with TRBD1. The CDR3 length is 13 residues. J was trimmed by 5 bases and V by 6 bases; bases with no gene match: 6. The DNA of the CDR3 is TGTGCCAGCAGCCCGACAGGGTGGACTGAAGCTTTCTTT. Its protein is CASSPTGWTEAFF.